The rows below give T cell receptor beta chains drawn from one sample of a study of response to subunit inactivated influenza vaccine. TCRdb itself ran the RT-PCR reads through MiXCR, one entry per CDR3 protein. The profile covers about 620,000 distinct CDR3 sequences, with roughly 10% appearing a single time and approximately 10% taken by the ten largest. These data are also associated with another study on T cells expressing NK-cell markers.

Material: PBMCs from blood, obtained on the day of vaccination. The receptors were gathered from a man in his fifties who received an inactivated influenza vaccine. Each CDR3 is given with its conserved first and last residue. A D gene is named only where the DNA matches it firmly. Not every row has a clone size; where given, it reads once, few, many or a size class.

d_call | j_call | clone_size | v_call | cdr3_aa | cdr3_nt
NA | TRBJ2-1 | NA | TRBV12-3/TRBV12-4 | CASREQGTLAGNEQFF | TGTGCCAGCAGAGAACAGGGCACCCTAGCCGGCAATGAGCAGTTCTTC
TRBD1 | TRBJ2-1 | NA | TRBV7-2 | CASSDRGQGKQFF | TGTGCCAGCAGCGATCGTGGACAGGGGAAGCAGTTCTTC
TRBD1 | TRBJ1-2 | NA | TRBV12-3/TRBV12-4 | CASSPNTGGANYGYTF | TGTGCCAGCAGTCCAAACACAGGGGGAGCTAATTATGGCTACACCTTC
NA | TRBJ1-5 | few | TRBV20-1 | CSARLPGTPHQPQHF | TGCAGTGCTAGACTCCCGGGGACTCCCCATCAGCCCCAGCATTTT
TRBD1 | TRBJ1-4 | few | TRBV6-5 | CASSSYRDRGEKLFF | TGTGCCAGCAGTTCATACAGGGACAGGGGTGAAAAACTGTTTTTT
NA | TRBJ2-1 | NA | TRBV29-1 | CSVGNLRNEQFF | TGCAGCGTTGGCAACCTAAGGAATGAGCAGTTCTTC
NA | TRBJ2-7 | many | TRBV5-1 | CASSFSDGVSYEQYF | TGCGCCAGCAGCTTCAGCGACGGCGTCTCCTACGAGCAGTACTTC
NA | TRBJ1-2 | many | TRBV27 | CASSPTGLGDYGYTF | TGTGCCAGCAGTCCAACAGGCCTCGGGGACTATGGCTACACCTTC
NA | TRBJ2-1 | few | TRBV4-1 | CASSPLQGPPYNEQFF | TGCGCCAGCAGCCCCCTTCAGGGGCCACCCTACAATGAGCAGTTCTTC
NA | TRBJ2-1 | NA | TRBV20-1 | CSAIGGQLGHEQFF | TGCAGTGCTATCGGTGGCCAACTTGGCCATGAGCAGTTCTTC
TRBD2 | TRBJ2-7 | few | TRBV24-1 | CATSPRASGEQYF | TGTGCCACCAGTCCCCGGGCTAGCGGCGAGCAGTACTTC
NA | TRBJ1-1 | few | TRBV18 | CASSRAGDEGVRAFF | TGTGCCAGCTCAAGAGCCGGGGATGAAGGTGTAAGAGCTTTCTTT
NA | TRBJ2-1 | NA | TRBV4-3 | CASSQDASGPWGEQFF | TGCGCCAGCAGCCAAGATGCCTCAGGTCCCTGGGGTGAGCAGTTCTTC
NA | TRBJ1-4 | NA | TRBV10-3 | CAISEVNAGDMDGGEKLFF | TGTGCCATCAGTGAAGTTAATGCAGGGGACATGGACGGAGGTGAAAAACTGTTTTTT
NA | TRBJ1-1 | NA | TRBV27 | CASSQGLFTEAFF | TGTGCCAGCAGCCAGGGGTTGTTCACTGAAGCTTTCTTT
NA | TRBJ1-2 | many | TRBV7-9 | CASSPRDTAYGYTF | TGTGCCAGCAGCCCCCGGGACACAGCGTATGGCTACACCTTC
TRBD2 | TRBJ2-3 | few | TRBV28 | CASSLSTSLIADTQYF | TGTGCCAGCAGTTTGTCGACTAGCCTTATAGCAGATACGCAGTATTTT
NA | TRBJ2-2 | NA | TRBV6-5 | CASSYAVGGASTGELFF | TGTGCCAGCAGTTACGCCGTGGGGGGCGCGAGTACCGGGGAGCTGTTTTTT
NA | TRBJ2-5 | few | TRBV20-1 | CSASSDTETQYF | TGCAGTGCTAGTTCCGACACGGAGACCCAGTACTTC
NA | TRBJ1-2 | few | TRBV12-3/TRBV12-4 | CASSLWGDGYTF | TGTGCCAGCAGCCTGTGGGGAGATGGCTACACCTTC
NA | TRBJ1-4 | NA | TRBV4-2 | CASSQEGATNEKLFF | TGTGCCAGCAGCCAAGAAGGAGCCACTAATGAAAAACTGTTTTTT
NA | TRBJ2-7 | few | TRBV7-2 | CASSFGQTGGEQYF | TGTGCCAGCAGCTTCGGCCAAACCGGAGGCGAGCAGTACTTC
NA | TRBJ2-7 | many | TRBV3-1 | CASSIRTASYEQYF | TGTGCCAGCAGCATTAGGACAGCCTCCTACGAGCAGTACTTC
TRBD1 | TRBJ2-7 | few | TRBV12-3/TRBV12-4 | CASRAQGDYEQYF | TGTGCCAGCAGGGCACAGGGGGACTACGAGCAGTACTTC
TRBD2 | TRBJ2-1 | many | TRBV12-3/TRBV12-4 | CASSLATGGYNEQFF | TGTGCCAGCAGTTTAGCGACGGGAGGGTACAATGAGCAGTTCTTC
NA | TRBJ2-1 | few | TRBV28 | CASIPGSSYNEQFF | TGTGCCAGCATTCCCGGGAGCTCCTACAATGAGCAGTTCTTC
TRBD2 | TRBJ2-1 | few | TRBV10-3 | CAITPFERGRNEQFF | TGTGCCATCACCCCGTTTGAGCGGGGGCGTAATGAGCAGTTCTTC
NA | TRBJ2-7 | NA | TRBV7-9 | CASSLTASSYEQYF | TGTGCCAGCAGCTTAACGGCTAGCTCCTACGAGCAGTACTTC
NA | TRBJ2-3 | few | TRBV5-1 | CASSPAASATDTQYF | TGCGCCAGCAGCCCGGCGGCTAGCGCCACAGATACGCAGTATTTT
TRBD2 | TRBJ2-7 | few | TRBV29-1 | CSVLGGAGDEQYF | TGCAGCGTCTTAGGGGGAGCGGGAGACGAGCAGTACTTC
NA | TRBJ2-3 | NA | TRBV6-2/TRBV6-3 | CASSFRARRDTQYF | TGTGCCAGCAGTTTCCGGGCTCGCCGGGATACGCAGTATTTT
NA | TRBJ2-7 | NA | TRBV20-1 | CSASQGTYEQYF | TGCAGTGCTAGCCAGGGAACCTACGAGCAGTACTTC
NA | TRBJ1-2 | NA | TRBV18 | CASSPSLGDGYTF | TGTGCCAGCTCACCCTCGCTAGGGGATGGCTACACCTTC
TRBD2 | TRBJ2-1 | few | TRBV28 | CAGSISGRAEQFF | TGTGCCGGAAGCATCAGCGGGAGGGCCGAGCAGTTCTTC
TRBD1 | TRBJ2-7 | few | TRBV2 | CASRNRDRVTYEQYF | TGTGCCAGCAGGAACCGGGACAGGGTAACCTACGAGCAGTACTTC
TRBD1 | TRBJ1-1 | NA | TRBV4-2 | CASSQVTGGFTEAFF | TGTGCCAGCAGCCAAGTTACAGGGGGGTTTACTGAAGCTTTCTTT
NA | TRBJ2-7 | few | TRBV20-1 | CSARGLALYEQYF | TGCAGTGCTAGGGGCCTAGCTCTCTACGAGCAGTACTTC
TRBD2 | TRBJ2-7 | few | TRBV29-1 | CSVVGGLGYEQYF | TGCAGCGTTGTGGGAGGGTTGGGCTACGAGCAGTACTTC
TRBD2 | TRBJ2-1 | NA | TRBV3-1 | CASSPETSGRSGEQFF | TGTGCCAGCAGCCCCGAGACTAGCGGGAGATCCGGTGAGCAGTTCTTC
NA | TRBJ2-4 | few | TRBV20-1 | CSANQLLAKNIQYF | TGCAGTGCTAACCAGCTATTAGCCAAAAACATTCAGTACTTC
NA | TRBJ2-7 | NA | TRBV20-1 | CSARRGYEQYF | TGCAGTGCTAGAAGAGGCTACGAGCAGTACTTC
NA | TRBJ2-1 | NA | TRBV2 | CASSEDRGLGFF | TGTGCCAGCAGTGAAGACCGGGGGCTGGGGTTCTTC
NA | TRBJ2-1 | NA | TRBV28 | CASQQTGPTPWFF | TGTGCCAGTCAACAGACAGGTCCCACACCTTGGTTCTTC
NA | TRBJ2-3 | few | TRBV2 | CASSDIRGTFTDTQYF | TGTGCCAGCAGTGATATAAGGGGCACCTTCACAGATACGCAGTATTTT
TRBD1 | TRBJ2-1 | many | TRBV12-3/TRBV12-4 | CASSLRDRDYNEQFF | TGTGCCAGCAGTCTCCGGGACAGGGATTACAATGAGCAGTTCTTC
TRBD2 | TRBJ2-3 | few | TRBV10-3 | CAISPLAGAEDTQYF | TGTGCCATCAGCCCACTAGCGGGAGCTGAAGATACGCAGTATTTT
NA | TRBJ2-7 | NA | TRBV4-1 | CASSPLPGQFLSYEQYF | TGCGCCAGCAGCCCATTACCCGGACAGTTTCTCTCCTACGAGCAGTACTTC
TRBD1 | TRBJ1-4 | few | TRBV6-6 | CASTRDRQELFF | TGTGCCAGCACCAGGGACAGACAGGAACTGTTTTTT